This TCR beta chain was profiled in a study of response to subunit inactivated influenza vaccine. Study results and caveats: The study's authors posited that every seasonal influenza vaccination enlists few new T cells.

From the RT-PCR reads, TCRdb called clonotypes with MiXCR, one entry per CDR3 protein. The sample records around 480,000 distinct CDR3 sequences, approximately 11% being singletons. Note on this clonotype: The antigen remains unidentified.

This CDR3 comprises 14 residues. Germline V CDR1 and CDR2: SNHLY, FYNNEI. The V segment lost 3 bases and the J segment 6 bases; nucleotides outside the gene matches: 4. This sample comprised PBMCs from blood, obtained roughly 45 days after vaccination. The gene calls are TRBV2 and TRBJ2-5, with 10 bases lining up with TRBD1. The sequence was obtained from a man between 45 and 60 years old who received an inactivated influenza vaccine. The chain's CDR3 is CASSDRDRGKTQYF. The CDR3 nucleotides read TGTGCCAGCAGTGACCGGGACAGGGGAAAGACCCAGTACTTC.